The 21 T cell receptor beta chains below were found in one sample sequenced in a study of spatial heterogeneity in lung cancer. Documented time point: sample taken at primary tumor resection. TCRdb fed the 5' RACE reads into MiXCR, producing one record per CDR3 protein. The data hold tens of thousands of distinct CDR3 sequences, with less than 9% observed a single time. Sequenced material: PBMCs, taken at surgery. The receptors stem from a female donor with early-stage non-small cell lung cancer.

Ten or more counts support this clonotype. The junction departs from germline at one end; a sequencing error may be responsible. The genes are TRBV24-1 and TRBJ2-7, with 13 bases aligning to TRBD2. The CDR3 contains 13 residues. Germline V gene sequence: CDR1 KGHDR, CDR2 SFDVKD. This CDR3 is CATSDGGLAGRNF. CDR3 sequence (DNA): TGTGCCACCAGTGATGGGGGACTAGCGGGAAGGAACTTC.

This clonotype was counted many times. This sequence joins TRBV11-3 and TRBJ2-1; D is unclear. Trimming pared 2 bases from V and 4 bases from J, leaving 6 bases between. Germline lookup yields CDR1 SGHNT and CDR2 YENEEA. This CDR3 has 13 residues. As DNA, the CDR3 is TGTGCCAGCAGCTTATCCACATACAATGAGCAGTTCTTC. Translation: CASSLSTYNEQFF. Combining the CDR3 with reference TRBV11-3 and TRBJ2-1 gives the whole variable domain EAGVVQSPRYKIIEKKQPVAFWCNPISGHNTLYWYLQNLGQGPELLIRYENEEAVDDSQLPKDRFSAERLKGVDSTLKIQPAELGDSAVYLCASSLSTYNEQFFGPGTRLTVL.

The gene calls are TRBV5-4 and TRBJ1-1; the D is unclear. Per the germline V gene, CDR1 is SGHNT and CDR2 is YYREEE (reference sequence). Trimming stripped 1 base from V and 0 bases from J, with 7 bases between. This CDR3 comprises 14 residues. The CDR3 bases are TGTGCCAGCAGCTTGAGTGGCCTGAACACTGAAGCTTTCTTT. Protein sequence: CASSLSGLNTEAFF. Variable domain in full (rest from reference TRBV5-4 and TRBJ1-1): ETGVTQSPTHLIKTRGQQVTLRCSSQSGHNTVSWYQQALGQGPQFIFQYYREEENGRGNFPPRFSGLQFPNYSSELNVNALELDDSALYLCASSLSGLNTEAFFGQGTRLTVV.

On this clonotype: Since a much larger clone is just one base distant, this may be a read error. This chain connects TRBV5-1 to TRBJ2-3, with 11 bases aligning to TRBD2. V lost 4 bases, J lost 5 bases, and 6 bases stayed unmatched. This CDR3 spans 15 amino acids. Germline assignment: CDR1 SGHRS and CDR2 YFSETQ. In DNA form, the CDR3 reads TGCGCCAGCAGCATAGGACTAGCGGGCATAGATACGCAGTATTTT. It translates to CASSIGLAGIDTQYF.

This clonotype showed up many times. J is TRBJ1-1 and V is TRBV10-1; the D is unclear. Germline lookup yields CDR1 WNHNN and CDR2 SYGVQD (reference sequence). The CDR3 has 14 residues. Trimming pared 5 bases from V and 1 base from J, leaving 11 bases between. DNA for the CDR3: TGCGCCAGCAGTTCTGGACCGGGGAACACTGAAGCTTTCTTT. It yields the protein CASSSGPGNTEAFF.

In its sample, this clonotype was seen many times. This sequence joins TRBV20-1 and TRBJ2-7; 9 nucleotides line up with TRBD2. The CDR3 has 17 amino acids. The V and J ends lost 0 bases and 4 bases, in that order; junction bases with no gene match: 13. CDR1 DFQATT and CDR2 SNEGSKA come from the germline V gene (reference sequence). CDR3 in amino acids: CSARDPSGLAGLYEQYF. DNA of the CDR3: TGCAGTGCTAGAGACCCTTCGGGGCTAGCGGGACTTTACGAGCAGTACTTC.

The chain employs TRBV27 and TRBJ1-6, with 9 bases fitting TRBD1. This CDR3 is 15 amino acids long. The germline V gene encodes CDR1 MNHEY and CDR2 SMNVEV (reference sequence). The junction had 8 bases not matched to a gene; V was cut back by 5 bases and J by 9 bases. The CDR3 region is CASSTPGTGISPLHF. The CDR3, as DNA: TGTGCCAGCAGTACGCCCGGGACAGGGATTTCACCCCTCCACTTT.

This clonotype was found a few times. The V and J genes are TRBV20-1 and TRBJ2-7, with 10 bases that match TRBD1. The germline V gene has CDR1 DFQATT and CDR2 SNEGSKA (reference sequence). The CDR3 length is 13 residues. With V trimmed by 7 bases and J by 3 bases, 6 bases remained unmatched. CDR3 in amino acids: CSVPGQGFYEQYF. The DNA for the CDR3 is TGCAGTGTACCGGGACAGGGGTTCTACGAGCAGTACTTC.

This clonotype was detected ten times or more. This rearrangement joins TRBV10-3 to TRBJ2-2; maybe TRBD2 (6 bases). The CDR3 runs to 16 residues. Germline-derived CDR1 and CDR2 are ENHRY and SYGVKD. The V end lost 2 bases, the J end lost 3 bases, and 13 bases lay between the germline ends. DNA of the CDR3: TGTGCCATCAGTGAGCGGACTATGAAGGACACCGGGGAGCTGTTTTTT. Residues: CAISERTMKDTGELFF.

This clonotype is classed as medium-sized. This chain connects TRBV4-1 to TRBJ2-5; maybe TRBD2 (5 bases). The ends were cut back, 2 bases at V and 2 bases at J, with 9 bases in the middle. Germline V gene sequence: CDR1 MGHRA, CDR2 YSYEKL. This CDR3 is 14 amino acids long. The CDR3 spells CASSQHGLQETQYF. CDR3 nucleotides: TGCGCCAGCAGCCAACACGGACTGCAAGAGACCCAGTACTTC.

The chain has TRBV3-1 and TRBJ1-6; D gene uncertain. The CDR3 is 12 residues long. Germline V gene lookup returns CDR1 LGHDT and CDR2 YNNKEL (reference sequence). The V gene lost 2 bases and the J gene lost 8 bases, with 4 bases spanning the gap. CDR3 residues: CASSQRDSPLHF. As DNA, the CDR3 is TGTGCCAGCAGCCAAAGGGATTCACCCCTCCACTTT.

This clonotype has at least ten counts. The V call is TRBV5-1, the J call TRBJ2-2; the D gene is possibly TRBD1 (5 bases). V shed 0 bases and J shed 0 bases, with 9 bases lying between them. CDR3 length: 16 residues. The germline V gene encodes CDR1 SGHRS and CDR2 YFSETQ. As DNA, the CDR3 is TGCGCCAGCAGCTTGGAAGGACAACCGAACACCGGGGAGCTGTTTTTT. Residues: CASSLEGQPNTGELFF.

This clonotype has just a few counts. The CDR3 bases are TGCAGCGGCTCCCCAGGGGGAGGCACTGAAGCTTTCTTT. Its protein is CSGSPGGGTEAFF. This chain uses TRBV29-1 with TRBJ1-1; the match to TRBD1 covers 7 bases. There are 13 residues in the CDR3. Germline trimming cut 7 bases from V and 4 bases from J; bases unmatched to any gene: 9. The germline CDR1 and CDR2 sequences are SQVTM and ANQGSEA.

This clonotype was seen many times. The chain links TRBV7-2 to TRBJ1-4; possibly TRBD1 for D (5 bases). The germline CDR1 and CDR2 sequences are SGHTA and FQGNSA. The CDR3 is 14 amino acids. V gave up 1 base and J gave up 7 bases, with 10 bases separating them. CDR3 sequence reads: CASSLGGAGEKLFF. In nucleotides, the CDR3 is TGTGCCAGCAGCTTAGGAGGGGCGGGTGAAAAACTGTTTTTT. The variable domain in full, completed from reference TRBV7-2 and TRBJ1-4, reads GAGVSQSPSNKVTEKGKDVELRCDPISGHTALYWYRQSLGQGLEFLIYFQGNSAPDKSGLPSDRFSAERTGGSVSTLTIQRTQQEDSAVYLCASSLGGAGEKLFFGSGTQLSVL.

The table lists this clonotype with a few counts. The V and J genes are TRBV10-1 and TRBJ2-5; D remains unclear. Germline V lookup: CDR1 WNHNN, CDR2 SYGVQD (reference sequence). Trimming shortened V by 0 bases and J by 4 bases, and 3 bases separated the two germline ends. The CDR3 length is 12 residues. Here the CDR3 reads CASSESIETQYF. In DNA form, the CDR3 reads TGCGCCAGCAGTGAGTCGATAGAGACCCAGTACTTC.

The chain employs TRBV20-1 and TRBJ1-4, with 10 bases identical to TRBD1. The J segment lost 6 bases and the V segment lost 0 bases, leaving 4 bases of the junction unmatched. CDR1 DFQATT and CDR2 SNEGSKA come from the germline V gene (reference sequence). The CDR3 has 15 amino acids. CDR3 coding DNA: TGCAGTGCTAGAGACCCCGGGACAGGGGATGAAAAACTGTTTTTT. Translated, it gives CSARDPGTGDEKLFF.

The rearrangement joins TRBV20-1 to TRBJ2-6; D perhaps matches TRBD2 (5 bases). The CDR3 length is 15 residues. V dropped 3 bases and J dropped 0 bases, with 9 bases sitting between them. Per the germline V gene, CDR1 is DFQATT and CDR2 is SNEGSKA (reference sequence). CDR3 sequence reads: CSARGVGSGANVLTF. DNA of the CDR3: TGCAGTGCTAGGGGAGTGGGCTCTGGGGCCAACGTCCTGACTTTC.

In this sample, this clonotype turned up a few times. This chain uses TRBV18 with TRBJ2-5; a possible D gene is TRBD2 (6 bases). Germline V gives CDR1 KGHSH, CDR2 LQKENI. V was shortened by 0 bases and J by 5 bases, with 10 bases between the two germline ends. The CDR3 loop spans 14 amino acids. Here the CDR3 DNA reads TGTGCCAGCTCACCACCGGGACTGTCGGAGACCCAGTACTTC. Translation gives CASSPPGLSETQYF.

The chain joins TRBV7-2 to TRBJ2-1; 7 nucleotides line up with TRBD2. Per the germline V gene, CDR1 is SGHTA and CDR2 is FQGNSA. The CDR3 length is 16 residues. The J segment lost 4 bases and the V segment lost 5 bases, leaving 11 bases of the junction unmatched. CDR3 DNA: TGTGCCAGCAGCCCCGGCCTAGCGGCGATATACAATGAGCAGTTCTTC. Protein sequence: CASSPGLAAIYNEQFF.

This clonotype was recorded at least ten times. The V call is TRBV20-1, the J call TRBJ2-1; perhaps TRBD1 as D (6 bases). Per the germline V gene, CDR1 is DFQATT and CDR2 is SNEGSKA (reference sequence). V was cut by 8 bases and J by 2 bases, with 13 bases left in between. The CDR3 loop spans 13 amino acids. The CDR3 DNA reads as TGCAGTCCCCGGGACATGGCCTACAATGAGCAGTTCTTC. Its protein product is CSPRDMAYNEQFF.

This clonotype has at least ten counts. The gene calls are TRBV4-1 and TRBJ2-1, with 10 bases that match TRBD1. Germline trimming cut 4 bases from V and 8 bases from J; bases unmatched to any gene: 17. The CDR3 has 18 residues. Germline V gene sequence: CDR1 MGHRA, CDR2 YSYEKL. The CDR3 sequence is CASSPTPGTGAGTHEQFF. The CDR3 DNA reads TGCGCCAGCAGCCCCACGCCGGGGACAGGGGCAGGAACACATGAGCAGTTCTTC.